The 13 T cell receptor beta chains given below trace back to one sample, sequenced in a study of blood T cell repertoires in COVID-19. Sequencing used immunoSEQ multiplex PCR; TCRdb keeps in-frame clones, though not all of them. This table has a few hundred thousand clones, 82% appearing once. Material: peripheral blood. The receptors come from a woman at least 80 years old with acute or convalescent COVID-19.

The chain recombines TRBV19 with TRBJ2-5, with 9 bases lining up with TRBD2. The junction had 7 bases not matched to a gene; V was cut back by 5 bases and J by 6 bases. Germline values: CDR1 LNHDA, CDR2 SQIVND (reference sequence). This CDR3 has 14 residues. The CDR3 DNA reads TGTGCCAGTAGTTCTGGGACTAGCACCCAGACCCAGTACTTC. It specifies CASSSGTSTQTQYF.

This clone came up a few times. V usage is TRBV18 and J usage is TRBJ2-2; D is ambiguous. V lost 0 bases and J lost 7, with 12 bases in between. Germline V gene data show CDR1 as KGHSH and CDR2 as LQKENI. There are 15 residues in the CDR3. The CDR3 nucleotides read TGTGCCAGCTCACCACCGGGCCTGCTGGTCGGGGAGCTGTTTTTT. It yields the protein CASSPPGLLVGELFF.

The rearrangement uses TRBV5-1 and TRBJ1-2, with 12 bases lining up with TRBD1. V lost 4 bases and J lost 8; bases outside the gene matches: 6. Per the germline V gene, CDR1 is SGHRS and CDR2 is YFSETQ. The CDR3 is 14 residues long. CDR3 loop: CASSQGQGAKGYTF. The DNA of the CDR3 is TGCGCCAGCAGCCAGGGACAGGGGGCGAAGGGCTACACCTTC.

The CDR3 protein is CASSYREDQPQHF. Written as DNA, the CDR3 is TGTGCCAGCAGTTACAGAGAAGATCAGCCCCAGCATTTT. The chain employs TRBV6-2 or TRBV6-3 and TRBJ1-5; unclear D gene. CDR3 size: 13 residues. Germline CDR1 and CDR2: MNHEY and SVGEGT. Trimming shortened V by 2 bases and J by 5 bases, and 7 bases separated the two germline ends.

The rearrangement uses TRBV3-1 (or the pseudogene TRBV3-2) and TRBJ1-6; 9 bases map to TRBD1. Losses at the gene ends were 1 base for V and 7 bases for J; bases not matched to a gene: 5. Germline values: CDR1 LGHDT, CDR2 YNNKEL (reference sequence). The CDR3 has 16 residues. In nucleotides, the CDR3 is TGTGCCAGCAGCCAAGCGTACGGACAGGGGAATTCACCCCTCCACTTT. Encoded protein: CASSQAYGQGNSPLHF.

The V and J genes are TRBV6-5 and TRBJ1-1, with 10 nucleotides matching TRBD1. The CDR3 totals 14 residues. From germline, CDR1 is MNHEY and CDR2 SVGAGI. V was pared by 6 bases and J by 4 bases, with 5 bases of the junction left unmatched. This CDR3 reads CASRRQGAATEAFF. The CDR3 bases are TGTGCCAGCAGGAGACAGGGGGCGGCCACTGAAGCTTTCTTT.

V gene TRBV7-8 combines with J gene TRBJ1-1; 10 bases are shared with TRBD1. Losses at the gene ends were 5 bases for V and 4 bases for J; bases not matched to a gene: 4. The germline V gene encodes CDR1 SGHVS and CDR2 FQNEAQ. This CDR3 contains 14 residues. The CDR3 DNA follows: TGTGCCAGCAGCCTCCGGGACAGGGGCACTGAAGCTTTCTTT. Protein product: CASSLRDRGTEAFF.

The chain uses TRBV11-3 and TRBJ2-3; D gene ambiguous. The V and J ends lost 1 base and 2 bases respectively, with 13 bases between them. CDR3 length: 16 amino acids. Germline V lookup: CDR1 SGHNT, CDR2 YENEEA. The CDR3 sequence: CASSLVGLGVTDTQYF. In DNA form, the CDR3 reads TGTGCCAGCAGCTTAGTCGGCCTAGGCGTCACAGATACGCAGTATTTT.

This clone showed up just a few times. The chain combines TRBV3-1 (or the pseudogene TRBV3-2) with TRBJ2-2, with a tentative D call TRBD2 (6 bases). CDR1 and CDR2 (germline): LGHDT, YNNKEL (reference sequence). CDR3 length: 15 residues. V lost 4 bases to trimming and J lost 6 bases, with 15 bases between them. DNA for the CDR3: TGTGCCAGCAGCCGGGCAGGGAGCGGGTCCGGGGAGCTGTTTTTT. It codes for CASSRAGSGSGELFF.

The V and J genes are TRBV18 and TRBJ2-1; D unclear. CDR3 length: 15 amino acids. Germline CDR1 is KGHSH and CDR2 is LQKENI. Trimming took 2 bases from V and 8 from J, leaving 16 bases between them. Here the CDR3 reads CASSPLRQQNDEQFF. The CDR3 region has the DNA TGTGCCAGCTCACCATTGAGGCAGCAGAACGATGAGCAGTTCTTC.

The gene calls are TRBV6-2 or TRBV6-3 and TRBJ1-2; no clear D. The germline V gene has CDR1 MNHEY and CDR2 SVGEGT. The CDR3 extends over 18 amino acids. V was pared by 5 bases and J by 6 bases, with 28 bases between. CDR3 protein: CASSKANPRYNLGDGYTF. In nucleotides, the CDR3 is TGTGCCAGCAGTAAAGCAAATCCCCGGTACAACCTTGGAGATGGCTACACCTTC.

This clone has at least ten counts. The V and J genes are TRBV11-3 and TRBJ2-7, with D possibly TRBD2 on 6 matching bases. The CDR3 has 15 amino acids. Looked up from germline, CDR1 is SGHNT and CDR2 is YENEEA. V lost 1 base and J 0 bases, leaving 10 bases between the germline ends. CDR3 coding DNA: TGTGCCAGCAGCTTAGCGGGACTGATCTCCTACGAGCAGTACTTC. Its translation: CASSLAGLISYEQYF. The whole variable domain, filled in from reference TRBV11-3 and TRBJ2-7, reads EAGVVQSPRYKIIEKKQPVAFWCNPISGHNTLYWYLQNLGQGPELLIRYENEEAVDDSQLPKDRFSAERLKGVDSTLKIQPAELGDSAVYLCASSLAGLISYEQYFGPGTRLTVT.

The chain employs TRBV5-5 and TRBJ1-2; D is possibly TRBD1 (6 bases). The V gene's germline CDR1 is SGHKS and CDR2 YYEKEE (reference sequence). V gave up 7 bases and J gave up 6 bases, with 16 bases separating them. The CDR3 totals 13 residues. CDR3 DNA: TGTGCCAGCGAGGGGGAGGGAATTAATGGCTACACCTTC. This gives the protein CASEGEGINGYTF.